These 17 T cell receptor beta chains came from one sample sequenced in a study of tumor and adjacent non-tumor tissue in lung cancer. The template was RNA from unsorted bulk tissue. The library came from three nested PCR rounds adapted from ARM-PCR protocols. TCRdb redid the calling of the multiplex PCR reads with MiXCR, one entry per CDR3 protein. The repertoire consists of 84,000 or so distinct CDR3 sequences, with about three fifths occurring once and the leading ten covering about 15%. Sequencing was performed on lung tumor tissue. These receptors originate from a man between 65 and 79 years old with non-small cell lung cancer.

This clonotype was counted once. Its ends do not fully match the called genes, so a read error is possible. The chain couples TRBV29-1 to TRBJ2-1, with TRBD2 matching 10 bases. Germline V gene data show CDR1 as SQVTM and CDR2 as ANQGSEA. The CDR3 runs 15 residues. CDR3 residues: CSVTPAGGPVDDQFF. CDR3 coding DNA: TGCAGCGTTACACCAGCGGGGGGGCCGGTTGATGATCAGTTCTTC.

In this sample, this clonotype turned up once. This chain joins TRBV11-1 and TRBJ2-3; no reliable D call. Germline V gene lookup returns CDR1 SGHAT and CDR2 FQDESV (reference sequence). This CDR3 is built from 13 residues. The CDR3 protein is CGNSSGRGDTQYF. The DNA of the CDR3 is TGTGGCAACAGCTCTGGACGAGGAGATACGCAGTATTTT.

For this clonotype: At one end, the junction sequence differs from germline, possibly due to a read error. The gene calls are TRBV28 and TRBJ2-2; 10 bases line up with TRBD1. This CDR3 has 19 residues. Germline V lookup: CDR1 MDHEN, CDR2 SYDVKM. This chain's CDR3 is CASSLGYSGQGSNTGELLF. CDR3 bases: TGTGCCAGCAGCTTAGGCTACTCGGGACAGGGGTCGAACACCGGGGAGCTGCTTTTT.

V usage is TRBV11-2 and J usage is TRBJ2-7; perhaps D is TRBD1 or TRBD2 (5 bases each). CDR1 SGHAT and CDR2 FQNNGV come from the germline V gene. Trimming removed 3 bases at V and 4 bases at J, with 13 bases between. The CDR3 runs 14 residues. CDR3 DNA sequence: TGTGCCAGCAGCTTCGGGACGGGGATTTACGAGCAGTACTTC. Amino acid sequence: CASSFGTGIYEQYF.

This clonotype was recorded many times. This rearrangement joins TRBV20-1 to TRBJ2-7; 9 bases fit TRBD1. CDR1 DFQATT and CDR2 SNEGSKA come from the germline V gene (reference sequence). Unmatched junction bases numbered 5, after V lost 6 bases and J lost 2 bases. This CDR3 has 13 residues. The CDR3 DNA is TGCAGTGCCTCCGGGACAGGGACCTACGAGCAGTACTTC. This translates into CSASGTGTYEQYF.

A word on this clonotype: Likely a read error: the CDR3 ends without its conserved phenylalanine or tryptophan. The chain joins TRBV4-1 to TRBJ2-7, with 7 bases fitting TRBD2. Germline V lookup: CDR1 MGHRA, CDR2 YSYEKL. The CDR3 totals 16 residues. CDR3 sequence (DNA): TGCGCCAGTAGCCAAGATCGGGTAGCGGGCTACTGCGAGCAGTACTCC. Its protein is CASSQDRVAGYCEQYS.

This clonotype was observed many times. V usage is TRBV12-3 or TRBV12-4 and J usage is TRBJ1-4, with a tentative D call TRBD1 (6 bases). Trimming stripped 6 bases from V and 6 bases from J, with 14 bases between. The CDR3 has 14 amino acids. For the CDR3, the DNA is TGTGCCAGCAGCCCTGACAGGATTGATGAAAAACTGTTTTTT. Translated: CASSPDRIDEKLFF.

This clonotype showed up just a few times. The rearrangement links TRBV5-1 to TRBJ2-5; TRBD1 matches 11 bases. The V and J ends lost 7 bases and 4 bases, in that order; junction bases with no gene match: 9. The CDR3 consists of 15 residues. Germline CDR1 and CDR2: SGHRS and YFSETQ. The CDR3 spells CASGRTGGEGETQYF. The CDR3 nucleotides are TGCGCCAGCGGCCGGACAGGGGGCGAAGGAGAGACCCAGTACTTC.

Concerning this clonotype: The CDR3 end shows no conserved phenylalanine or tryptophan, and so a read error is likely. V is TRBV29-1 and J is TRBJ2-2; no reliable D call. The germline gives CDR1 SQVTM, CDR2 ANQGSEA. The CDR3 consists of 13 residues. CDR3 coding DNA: TGCAGCGCTGATGTGAAGAACATCGGGGAGCTGTTTTAT. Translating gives CSADVKNIGELFY.

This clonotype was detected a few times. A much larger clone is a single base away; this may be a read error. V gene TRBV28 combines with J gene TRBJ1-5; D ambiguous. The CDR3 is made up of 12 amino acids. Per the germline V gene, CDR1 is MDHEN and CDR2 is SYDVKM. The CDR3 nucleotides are TGTGCCGGCAGTTTCGCAGTTCAGCCCCAGCATTTT. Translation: CAGSFAVQPQHF.

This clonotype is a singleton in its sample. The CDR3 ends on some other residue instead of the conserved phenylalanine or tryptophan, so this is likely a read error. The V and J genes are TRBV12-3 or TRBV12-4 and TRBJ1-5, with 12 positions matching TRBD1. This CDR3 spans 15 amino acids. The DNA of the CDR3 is TGTGGCAGCAGTGGGGACAGGGGGCGCAGTCAGCCCCAGCATTCT. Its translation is CGSSGDRGRSQPQHS.

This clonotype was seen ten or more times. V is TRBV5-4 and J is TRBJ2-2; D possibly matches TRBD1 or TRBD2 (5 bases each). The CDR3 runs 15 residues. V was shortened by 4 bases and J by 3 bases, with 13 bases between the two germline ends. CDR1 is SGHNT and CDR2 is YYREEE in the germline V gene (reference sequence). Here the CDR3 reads CASSRRDGYTGELFF. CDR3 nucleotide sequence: TGTGCCAGCAGCCGCCGGGACGGATACACCGGGGAGCTGTTTTTT.

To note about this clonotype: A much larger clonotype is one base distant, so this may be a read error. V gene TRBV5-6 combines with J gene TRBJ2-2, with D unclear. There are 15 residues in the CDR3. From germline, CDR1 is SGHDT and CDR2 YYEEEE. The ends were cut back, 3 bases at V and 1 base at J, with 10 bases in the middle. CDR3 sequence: CASSYYTKNTGELFF. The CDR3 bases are TGTGCCAGCAGCTACTATACTAAGAACACCGGGGAGCTGTTTTTT.

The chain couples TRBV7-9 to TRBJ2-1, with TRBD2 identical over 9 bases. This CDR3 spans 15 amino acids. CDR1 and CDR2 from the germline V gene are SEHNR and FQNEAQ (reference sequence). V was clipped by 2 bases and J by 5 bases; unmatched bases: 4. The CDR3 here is CASSLTLAGDNEQFF. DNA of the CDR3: TGTGCCAGCAGCTTAACCTTAGCGGGGGACAATGAGCAGTTCTTC.

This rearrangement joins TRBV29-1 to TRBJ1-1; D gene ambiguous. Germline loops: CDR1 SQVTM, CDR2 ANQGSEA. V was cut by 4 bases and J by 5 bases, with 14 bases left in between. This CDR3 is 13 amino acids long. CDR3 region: CSVGVRRRTEAFF. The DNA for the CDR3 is TGCAGCGTTGGTGTGAGGCGCAGGACTGAAGCTTTCTTT.

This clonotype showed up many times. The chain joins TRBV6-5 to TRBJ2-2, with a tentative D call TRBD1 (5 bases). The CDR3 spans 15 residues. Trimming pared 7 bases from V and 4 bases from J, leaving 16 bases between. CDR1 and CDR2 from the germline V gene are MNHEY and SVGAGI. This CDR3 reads CASTGRTKSTGELFF. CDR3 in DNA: TGTGCCAGCACCGGAAGGACAAAGAGCACCGGGGAGCTGTTTTTT.

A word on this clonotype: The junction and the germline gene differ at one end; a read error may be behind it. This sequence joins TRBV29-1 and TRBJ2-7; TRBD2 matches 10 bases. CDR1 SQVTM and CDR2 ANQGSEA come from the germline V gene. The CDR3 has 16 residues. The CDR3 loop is CCVVSLAGPSSYEQYF. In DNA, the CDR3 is TGCTGCGTTGTATCACTAGCGGGACCTAGCTCCTACGAACAGTACTTC.